The sequence of this T cell receptor beta chain was determined in a study of blood T cell repertoires in COVID-19. Whole-study context: Acute and convalescent COVID-19 samples came from the United States, Italy and Spain. T cells, B-cell-depleted T cells, or PBMCs provided the cDNA or gDNA that served as material.

Authors' analysis steps: Reference gene primer amplification yielded estimated nucleated cell counts. Sequencing was performed with immunoSEQ multiplex PCR; in TCRdb, only in-frame clones are kept and a portion is missing. The DNA was the basis for D and trimming; V, J and clone size are from that table. The sample records about 190,000 clones, over 80% being singletons. V dropped 4 bases and J dropped 4; count of bases not matched to a gene: 10. This CDR3 is built from 16 residues. Germline-derived CDR1 and CDR2 are SGHKS and YYEKEE (reference sequence). Patients in Seattle were enrolled during active infection, then followed longitudinally.

The sample was peripheral blood. This rearrangement joins TRBV5-5 to TRBJ2-7, with 11 bases that match TRBD2. The TCR was taken from a woman in her sixties with COVID-19, enrolled during active disease. CDR3 sequence (DNA): TGTGCCAGCAGCAGACTAGCGGGGCCCGCGGGTTACGAGCAGTACTTC. This sequence encodes CASSRLAGPAGYEQYF.